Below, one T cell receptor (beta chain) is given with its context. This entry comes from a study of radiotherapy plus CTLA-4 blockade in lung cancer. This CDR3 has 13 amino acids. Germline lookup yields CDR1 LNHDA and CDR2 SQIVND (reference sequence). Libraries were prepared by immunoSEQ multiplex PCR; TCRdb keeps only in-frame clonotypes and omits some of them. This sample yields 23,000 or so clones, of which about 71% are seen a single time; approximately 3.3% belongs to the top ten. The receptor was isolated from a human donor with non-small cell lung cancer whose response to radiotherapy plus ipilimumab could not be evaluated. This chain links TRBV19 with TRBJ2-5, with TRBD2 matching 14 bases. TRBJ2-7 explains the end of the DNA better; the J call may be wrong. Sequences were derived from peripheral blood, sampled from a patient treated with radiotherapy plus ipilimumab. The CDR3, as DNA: TGTGCCAGTGGACTAGCGGGAGGCGACGAGCAGTACTTC. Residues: CASGLAGGDEQYF.